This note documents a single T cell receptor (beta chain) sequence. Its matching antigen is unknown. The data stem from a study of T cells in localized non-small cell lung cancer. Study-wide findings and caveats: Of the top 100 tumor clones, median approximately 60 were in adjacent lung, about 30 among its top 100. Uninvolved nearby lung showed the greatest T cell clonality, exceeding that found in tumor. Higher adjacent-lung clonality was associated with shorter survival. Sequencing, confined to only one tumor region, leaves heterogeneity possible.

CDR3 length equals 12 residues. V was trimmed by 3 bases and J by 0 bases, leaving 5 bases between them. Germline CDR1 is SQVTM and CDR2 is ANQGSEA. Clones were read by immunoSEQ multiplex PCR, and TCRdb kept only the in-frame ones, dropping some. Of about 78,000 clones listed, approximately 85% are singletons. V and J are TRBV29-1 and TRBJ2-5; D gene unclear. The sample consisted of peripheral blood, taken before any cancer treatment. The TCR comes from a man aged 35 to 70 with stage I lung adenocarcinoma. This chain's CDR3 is CSVEPYQETQYF. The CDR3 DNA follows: TGCAGCGTTGAGCCGTACCAAGAGACCCAGTACTTC.